This TCR beta chain stems from a study of response to subunit inactivated influenza vaccine. This clonotype was observed a few times. Its antigen remains unknown. Germline V gives CDR1 DFQATT, CDR2 SNEGSKA (reference sequence). The V gene end was trimmed by 4 bases and the J gene end by 3 bases; junction bases not matched to a gene: 3. The CDR3 sequence is 14 residues long. Points from the study as a whole: Authors suggested seasonal influenza vaccinations each recruit few new T cells.

MiXCR, applied by TCRdb to the RT-PCR reads, yields one record per CDR3 protein. The table has some 850,000 distinct CDR3 sequences, 18% seen once; the top ten hold roughly 11%. This receptor was obtained from a man aged 45-60 years who received an inactivated influenza vaccine. Sequences were derived from PBMCs from blood, sampled 5 days after vaccination. The chain links TRBV20-1 to TRBJ2-5; 12 nucleotides match TRBD2. CDR3 loop: CSATWTSGEETQYF. CDR3 nucleotides: TGCAGTGCTACCTGGACTAGCGGGGAAGAGACCCAGTACTTC.